This T cell receptor beta chain stems from a study of naive and memory T cell subsets. Findings and caveats of the study: Diversity fell and Gini index rose from naive through CM, EM, EMRA.

The beta constant-region primer was an equimolar mix of two oligonucleotides covering TRBC1 and TRBC2. TCRdb reanalysed the UMI-ligation and nested PCR reads using MiXCR and keeps one entry per CDR3 protein. The sample includes 37,000 or so distinct CDR3 sequences, 10% to 15% seen only once; the top ten take 22%. Cells stained for CD3, CD4, CD8, CD45RA, CD27 and viability were sorted into four CD45RA/CD27 subsets. Points on this clonotype: The antigen remains undetermined.

Sequencing was done on a sample of effector memory CD4+ T cells from blood. Indicated subset: effector memory, CD45RA- CD27-. The source is a human donor in good health.

Here the CDR3 DNA reads TGTGCCAGCAGCACGGACAGGGCGGCGGATCAGCCCCAGCATTTT. The encoded protein is CASSTDRAADQPQHF. The chain links TRBV6-6 to TRBJ1-5, with 8 bases aligning to TRBD1. Trimming removed 6 bases from V and 5 bases from J; junction bases left unmatched: 9. CDR3 length equals 15 residues. The V gene's germline CDR1 is MNHNY and CDR2 SVGAGI (reference sequence).